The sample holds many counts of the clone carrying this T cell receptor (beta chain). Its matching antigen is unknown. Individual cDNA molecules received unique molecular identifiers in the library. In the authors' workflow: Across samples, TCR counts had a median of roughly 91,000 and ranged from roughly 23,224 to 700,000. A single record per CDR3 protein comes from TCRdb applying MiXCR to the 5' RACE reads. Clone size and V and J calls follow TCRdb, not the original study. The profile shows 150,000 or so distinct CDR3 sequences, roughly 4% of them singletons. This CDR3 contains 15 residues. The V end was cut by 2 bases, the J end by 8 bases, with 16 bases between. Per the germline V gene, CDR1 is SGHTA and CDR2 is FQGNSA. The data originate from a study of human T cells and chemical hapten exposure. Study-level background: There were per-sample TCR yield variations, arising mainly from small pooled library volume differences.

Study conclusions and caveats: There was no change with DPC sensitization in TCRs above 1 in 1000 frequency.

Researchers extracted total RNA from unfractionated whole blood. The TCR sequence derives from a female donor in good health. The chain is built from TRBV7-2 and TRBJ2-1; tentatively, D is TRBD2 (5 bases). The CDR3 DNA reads TGTGCCAGCAGCTTATATTGGGCTAGCACCGATGAGCAGTTCTTC. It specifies CASSLYWASTDEQFF. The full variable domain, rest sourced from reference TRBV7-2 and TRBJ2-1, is GAGVSQSPSNKVTEKGKDVELRCDPISGHTALYWYRQSLGQGLEFLIYFQGNSAPDKSGLPSDRFSAERTGGSVSTLTIQRTQQEDSAVYLCASSLYWASTDEQFFGPGTRLTVL.